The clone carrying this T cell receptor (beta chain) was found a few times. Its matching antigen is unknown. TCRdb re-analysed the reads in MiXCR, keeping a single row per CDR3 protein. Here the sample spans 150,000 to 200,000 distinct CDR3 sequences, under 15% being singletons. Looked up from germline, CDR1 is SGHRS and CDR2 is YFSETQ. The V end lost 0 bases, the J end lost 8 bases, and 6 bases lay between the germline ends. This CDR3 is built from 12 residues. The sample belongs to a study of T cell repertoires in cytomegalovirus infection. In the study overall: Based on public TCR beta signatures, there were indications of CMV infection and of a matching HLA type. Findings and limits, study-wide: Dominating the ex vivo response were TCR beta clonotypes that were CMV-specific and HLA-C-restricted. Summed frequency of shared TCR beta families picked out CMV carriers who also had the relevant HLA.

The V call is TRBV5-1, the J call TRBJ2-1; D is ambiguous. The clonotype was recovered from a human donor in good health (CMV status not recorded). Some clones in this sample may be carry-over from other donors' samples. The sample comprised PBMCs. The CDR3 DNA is TGCGCCAGCAGCTTGGGCGAAGATGAGCAGTTCTTC. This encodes CASSLGEDEQFF.